The 22 T cell receptor beta chains below were found in one sample sequenced in a study of tumor-infiltrating lymphocytes in primary liver carcinoma. Starting material of 400 to 600 ng total RNA yielded TCR beta cDNA via a constant-region primer. ARM-PCR was slightly modified, and three nested multiplex PCR rounds with it gave rise to the TCR beta libraries. Use of TRBV1-TRBV30 forward primers with a C-beta reverse primer characterized the first two PCR rounds, which lasted around 11 cycles each. In TCRdb, the multiplex PCR reads were re-called with MiXCR into one record per CDR3 protein. In the table there are about 330,000 distinct CDR3 sequences, roughly 61% of which are singletons. It was unsorted whole blood that yielded blood RNA, and germline DNA was also extracted. The sample comprised peripheral blood. These receptors originate from a man aged 40-49 years with primary liver carcinoma and hepatitis B virus infection.

Worth noting for this clonotype: A much larger clone lies one base from this, so it may be a read error. The gene calls are TRBV12-3 or TRBV12-4 and TRBJ1-2; tentative D call: TRBD1 (5 bases). V dropped 4 bases and J dropped 4 bases, with 10 bases sitting between them. CDR3 length: 13 residues. In DNA, the CDR3 is TGTGCCAGCAGTTGGGACGGCACCTATGGCTACACCTTC. Protein sequence: CASSWDGTYGYTF.

The CDR3 is CASSAKTGGVDSYEQYF. For the CDR3, the DNA is TGTGCCAGCAGCGCCAAGACAGGGGGCGTAGACTCCTACGAGCAGTACTTC. The chain employs TRBV5-6 and TRBJ2-7; TRBD1 agrees at 10 bases. Germline trimming cut 4 bases from V and 0 bases from J; bases unmatched to any gene: 10. The CDR3 is 17 residues long. Germline CDR1 and CDR2: SGHDT and YYEEEE.

Remarks on this clonotype: This may be a read error: a much more frequent sequence differs by one nucleotide. The V gene is TRBV6-2 or TRBV6-3, the J gene TRBJ2-7; the D is unclear. The CDR3 has 13 amino acids. The germline V gene encodes CDR1 MNHEY and CDR2 SVGEGT. V lost 1 base, J lost 5 bases, and 9 bases lay in between. Here the CDR3 DNA reads TGTGCCAGCAGTTACTGGGCCAACCACGAGCAGTACTTC. It is translated as CASSYWANHEQYF.

Details on this clonotype: This may be a read error, as it is one base from a much larger clone. The rearrangement uses TRBV29-1 and TRBJ2-2; 9 positions match TRBD1. The V gene's germline CDR1 is SQVTM and CDR2 ANQGSEA. The CDR3 contains 16 residues. V shed 5 bases and J 10 bases; nucleotides not matched to a gene: 17. CDR3 DNA: TGCAGCGTTCAACGGACGGGACAGGGTCGTGGCGTGGAGCTGTTTTTT. This sequence encodes CSVQRTGQGRGVELFF.

About this clonotype itself: Because the CDR3 is missing its conserved closing phenylalanine or tryptophan, this is likely a read error. V is TRBV11-2 and J is TRBJ2-7; no clear D gene. The length of the CDR3 is 16 residues. V dropped 5 bases and J dropped 0 bases, with 17 bases sitting between them. Germline V gene lookup returns CDR1 SGHAT and CDR2 FQNNGV. CDR3 DNA sequence: TGTGCCAGCAGCACTGGCCTGGACGGAGCCTCCTACGAGCAGTACATC. This encodes CASSTGLDGASYEQYI.

This chain uses TRBV11-2 with TRBJ2-7; perhaps D is TRBD1 or TRBD2 (6 bases each). CDR3 size: 15 residues. Per germline, CDR1 SGHAT and CDR2 FQNNGV. Here the CDR3 DNA reads TGTGCAGGCAGCTTAGGGGCCGGGGGCGCTTACGAGCAGTACTTC. Amino acids: CAGSLGAGGAYEQYF.

The chain is built from TRBV11-2 and TRBJ1-2; tentatively, D is TRBD1 (5 bases). Germline CDR1 is SGHAT and CDR2 is FQNNGV. V was trimmed by 5 bases and J by 7 bases, leaving 20 bases between them. This CDR3 region has 15 residues. As DNA, the CDR3 is TGTGCCAGCAGCACGTCGGCAGGGTTGATCCCTGGCTACACCTTC. Its translation: CASSTSAGLIPGYTF.

This clonotype was seen repeatedly, ten times or more. CDR3 bases: TGTGCCAGCAGCTTCCGTGGACTAGCGATCGCCACAGATACGCAGTATTTT. This sequence encodes CASSFRGLAIATDTQYF. The rearrangement links TRBV11-2 to TRBJ2-3, with 9 bases aligning to TRBD2. Germline CDR1 is SGHAT and CDR2 is FQNNGV. V lost 3 bases to trimming and J lost 2 bases; unmatched junction nucleotides: 9. The CDR3 has 17 residues.

Of note for this clonotype: Given a much more abundant clone one base away, this may be a read error. The chain uses TRBV10-3 and TRBJ2-1; D gene ambiguous. The CDR3 runs to 14 residues. The germline V gene has CDR1 ENHRY and CDR2 SYGVKD. The CDR3 DNA follows: TGTGCCATCAAGGCCGAGAGCTCCAACAATGAGCAGTTCTTC. Protein product: CAIKAESSNNEQFF.

The V gene is TRBV6-1, the J gene TRBJ2-7; TRBD2 is a possible D gene (6 bases). The V end lost 5 bases, the J end lost 5 bases, and 19 bases lay between the germline ends. The CDR3 contains 15 residues. Per germline, CDR1 MNHNS and CDR2 SASEGT. CDR3 loop: CASSQPGRPSDEQYF. CDR3 bases: TGTGCCAGCAGTCAGCCAGGCCGGCCTAGCGACGAGCAGTACTTC.

At least ten counts were recorded for this clonotype. The CDR3 sequence is CASSGTGRNQPQHF. Here the CDR3 DNA reads TGTGCCAGCAGCGGGACAGGACGGAATCAGCCCCAGCATTTT. The genes are TRBV6-1 and TRBJ1-5; TRBD1 agrees at 8 bases. There are 14 residues in the CDR3. Germline V gene sequence: CDR1 MNHNS, CDR2 SASEGT. J lost 4 bases, V lost 6 bases, and 5 bases had no gene match.

About this clonotype itself: Compared with germline, one end of the junction differs, possibly owing to a read error. This chain joins TRBV11-3 and TRBJ2-2; 8 positions match TRBD2. CDR3 length: 15 amino acids. Germline V gives CDR1 SGHNT, CDR2 YENEEA. CDR3 loop: CASGGAGESTGVLFF. CDR3 bases: TGTGCCAGCGGGGGAGCGGGAGAAAGCACCGGGGTGCTGTTTTTT.

This clonotype was recorded once. The junction departs from the called germline gene at one end, perhaps through a read error. The J gene is TRBJ2-6, the V gene TRBV12-3 or TRBV12-4; the D is unclear. The CDR3 totals 16 residues. CDR3 nucleotide sequence: TGTCCCAGCAGTCAAATGAGACCACGTGGGGCCAACGTCCTGACTTTC. Translating gives CPSSQMRPRGANVLTF.

As concerns this clonotype: This CDR3 is missing its conserved last phenylalanine or tryptophan, likely due to a read error. The chain joins TRBV11-2 to TRBJ2-7, with 7 positions matching TRBD1. The V gene end was trimmed by 6 bases and the J gene end by 8 bases; junction bases not matched to a gene: 16. Germline values: CDR1 SGHAT, CDR2 FQNNGV. The CDR3 extends over 15 amino acids. This CDR3 reads CASRHPGQPSRKQYL. The DNA for the CDR3 is TGTGCCAGCAGGCATCCGGGACAGCCCTCCCGCAAGCAGTACTTA.

Comments on this clonotype: A read error may produce the germline difference seen at one junction end. The chain combines TRBV4-3 with TRBJ2-7; either TRBD1 or TRBD2 may supply D (5 bases each). The CDR3 runs 16 residues. CDR1 and CDR2 from the germline V gene are LGHNA and YSLEER. This CDR3 reads CVSSQGLGGLPYDQYF. In DNA, the CDR3 is TGCGTCAGCAGCCAGGGATTGGGCGGACTTCCCTACGATCAGTACTTC.

This clonotype was observed a handful of times. The CDR3 DNA sequence: TGTGCCAGCAGCGAACAAAGCATACAGGCTGGCTACACCTTC. This translates into CASSEQSIQAGYTF. The V call is TRBV7-9, the J call TRBJ1-2; perhaps TRBD1 as D (5 bases). Germline CDR1 SEHNR, CDR2 FQNEAQ (reference sequence). With 5 bases removed from V and 7 bases from J, the gap between germline ends came to 17 bases. This CDR3 region has 14 residues.

In its sample, this clonotype was seen many times. The rearrangement links TRBV12-3 or TRBV12-4 to TRBJ2-3, with D perhaps TRBD1 or TRBD2 (5 bases each). This CDR3 spans 13 amino acids. V gave up 7 bases and J gave up 2 bases, with 10 bases separating them. As DNA, the CDR3 is TGTGCCAGCAACCGGGACGACACAGATACGCAGTATTTT. This codes for CASNRDDTDTQYF.

This clonotype was seen a handful of times. Here the CDR3 reads CASSPPHRTLYEQYF. The CDR3, as DNA: TGTGCCAGCAGTCCCCCCCATCGGACCCTCTACGAGCAGTACTTC. The chain combines TRBV28 with TRBJ2-7; no firm D call. The germline CDR1 and CDR2 sequences are MDHEN and SYDVKM. Trimming stripped 5 bases from V and 3 bases from J, with 17 bases between. This CDR3 is 15 amino acids long.

The chain employs TRBV11-2 and TRBJ2-4; D uncertain. The ends were cut back, 5 bases at V and 6 bases at J, with 17 bases in the middle. CDR3 length: 15 residues. Germline loops: CDR1 SGHAT, CDR2 FQNNGV. CDR3 amino acids: CASSGSGETSNIQYF. CDR3 sequence (DNA): TGTGCCAGCAGCGGGTCAGGAGAAACTTCAAACATTCAGTACTTC.

Ten or more counts support this clonotype. This rearrangement joins TRBV4-3 to TRBJ2-1, with D unresolved. V was trimmed by 0 bases and J by 0 bases, leaving 9 bases between them. Germline V gives CDR1 LGHNA, CDR2 YSLEER. This CDR3 has 16 amino acids. The CDR3 DNA follows: TGCGCCAGCAGCCAAGAGGGTCGAAGCTCCTACAATGAGCAGTTCTTC. Amino acids: CASSQEGRSSYNEQFF.

This clonotype was picked up a small number of times. With a much larger clone just one base away, this may be a read error. This CDR3 reads CASKGRSGEKLFF. As DNA, the CDR3 is TGTGCCAGCAAGGGGAGGAGTGGTGAAAAACTGTTTTTT. The chain recombines TRBV12-3 or TRBV12-4 with TRBJ1-4; weak D call: TRBD1 (5 bases). The V gene lost 7 bases and the J gene lost 7 bases, with 13 bases spanning the gap. The CDR3 consists of 13 residues.

There are a few counts of this clonotype. The gene calls are TRBV28 and TRBJ1-3; D gene uncertain. V lost 3 bases and J 1 base, leaving 10 bases between the germline ends. Germline V gives CDR1 MDHEN, CDR2 SYDVKM. The CDR3 contains 15 residues. The CDR3 loop reads CASSFSRSSGNTIYF. The CDR3 DNA reads TGTGCCAGCAGTTTTAGCCGGTCATCTGGAAACACCATATATTTT.